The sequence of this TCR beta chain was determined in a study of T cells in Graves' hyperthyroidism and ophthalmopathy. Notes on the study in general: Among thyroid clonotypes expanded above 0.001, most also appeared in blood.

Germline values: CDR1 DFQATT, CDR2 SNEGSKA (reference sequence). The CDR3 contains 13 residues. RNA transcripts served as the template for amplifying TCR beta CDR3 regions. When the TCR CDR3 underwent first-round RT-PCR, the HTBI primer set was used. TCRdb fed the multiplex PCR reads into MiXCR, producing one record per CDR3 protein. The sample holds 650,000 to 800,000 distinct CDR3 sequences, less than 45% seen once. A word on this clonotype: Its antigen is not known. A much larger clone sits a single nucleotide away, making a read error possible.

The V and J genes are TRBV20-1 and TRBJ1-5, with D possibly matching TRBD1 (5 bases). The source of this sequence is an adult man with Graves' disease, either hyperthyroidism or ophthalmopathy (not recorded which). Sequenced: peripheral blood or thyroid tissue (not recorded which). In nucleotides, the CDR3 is TGCAGTGCTAGGACAGATAGCAAGCAGCCCCAGCATTTT. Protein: CSARTDSKQPQHF.